Listed here are 32 T cell receptor beta chains from one sample, sequenced in a study of identical twins. TCRdb reprocessed the 5' RACE reads via MiXCR and lists one record per CDR3 protein. The sample has under 500,000 distinct CDR3 sequences; approximately 14% are singletons. This sample was shared with a second study, whose subject was yellow fever vaccine responses in identical twins.

The source material was CD4+ T cells sorted from blood. The receptors were gathered from a young woman in good health.

This clonotype has at least ten counts. J is TRBJ2-4 and V is TRBV5-1, with 9 bases that match TRBD1. Per germline, CDR1 SGHRS and CDR2 YFSETQ. This CDR3 is built from 13 residues. The trim removed 3 bases at V and 7 bases at J, leaving 2 bases unmatched. CDR3 sequence: CASSSGTGNIQYF. The CDR3 DNA follows: TGCGCCAGCAGCTCCGGGACAGGGAACATTCAGTACTTC.

This rearrangement joins TRBV29-1 to TRBJ1-1; D is possibly TRBD1 (6 bases). This CDR3 contains 15 residues. Trimming shortened V by 4 bases and J by 5 bases, and 20 bases separated the two germline ends. Per germline, CDR1 SQVTM and CDR2 ANQGSEA. The CDR3 nucleotides read TGCAGCGTTGGAAATTTAAAGGGGGTGGGGACTGAAGCTTTCTTT. This sequence encodes CSVGNLKGVGTEAFF.

The chain is built from TRBV7-2 and TRBJ2-3; 9 bases are a match to TRBD2. Germline trimming cut 8 bases from V and 1 base from J; bases unmatched to any gene: 7. Germline assignment: CDR1 SGHTA and CDR2 FQGNSA. The CDR3 length is 15 residues. CDR3: CASSAGGPRTDTQYF. In DNA, the CDR3 is TGTGCCAGCTCGGCGGGAGGGCCACGCACAGATACGCAGTATTTT.

The rearrangement uses TRBV29-1 and TRBJ2-1; D is perhaps TRBD1 (6 bases). CDR1 SQVTM and CDR2 ANQGSEA come from the germline V gene. CDR3 length: 13 amino acids. V was trimmed by 7 bases and J by 9 bases, leaving 19 bases between them. The chain's CDR3 is CSADRKGLGEQFF. In nucleotides, the CDR3 is TGCAGCGCAGACAGGAAAGGGCTGGGTGAGCAGTTCTTC.

The chain employs TRBV7-9 and TRBJ2-5; D unclear. Trimming left V 5 bases short and J 5 bases short, with 9 bases between. Germline V gene lookup returns CDR1 SEHNR and CDR2 FQNEAQ (reference sequence). The CDR3 is 12 residues long. CDR3 sequence reads: CASSPQSETQYF. The CDR3 DNA follows: TGTGCCAGCAGCCCCCAAAGTGAGACCCAGTACTTC. Full variable domain (rest looked up from reference TRBV7-9 and TRBJ2-5): DTGVSQNPRHKITKRGQNVTFRCDPISEHNRLYWYRQTLGQGPEFLTYFQNEAQLEKSRLLSDRFSAERPKGSFSTLEIQRTEQGDSAMYLCASSPQSETQYFGPGTRLLVL.

This clonotype was seen many times. V usage is TRBV5-1 and J usage is TRBJ2-7, with TRBD1 identical over 9 bases. With 4 bases clipped from V and 2 bases from J, the junction kept 10 bases outside the gene matches. The V gene's germline CDR1 is SGHRS and CDR2 YFSETQ. The length of the CDR3 is 16 residues. CDR3 protein: CASSHVRQGEPYEQYF. The CDR3 nucleotides are TGCGCCAGCAGCCACGTTAGACAGGGGGAACCCTACGAGCAGTACTTC.

In its sample, this clonotype was seen a few times. The chain couples TRBV7-2 to TRBJ2-7; 10 bases are shared with TRBD1. The CDR3 is made up of 14 amino acids. The V segment lost 7 bases and the J segment 3 bases; nucleotides outside the gene matches: 6. Looked up from germline, CDR1 is SGHTA and CDR2 is FQGNSA. The CDR3 protein is CASNPRTGGYEQYF. The CDR3 region has the DNA TGTGCCAGCAACCCCCGGACAGGGGGCTACGAGCAGTACTTC.

Ten or more counts support this clonotype. The rearrangement joins TRBV5-1 to TRBJ1-2; possible D gene TRBD1, 6 bases. This CDR3 has 15 amino acids. V gave up 0 bases and J gave up 4 bases, with 13 bases separating them. Germline V gene data show CDR1 as SGHRS and CDR2 as YFSETQ. DNA of the CDR3: TGCGCCAGCAGCTTGGCGGCAGGGGACGTCTATGGCTACACCTTC. Encoded protein: CASSLAAGDVYGYTF.

Many counts were recorded for this clonotype. V is TRBV12-3 or TRBV12-4 and J is TRBJ1-1, with 7 bases lining up with TRBD1. Losses at the gene ends were 5 bases for V and 2 bases for J; bases not matched to a gene: 5. The CDR3 runs to 14 residues. This chain's CDR3 is CASSLRQGNTEAFF. The CDR3 bases are TGTGCCAGCAGTCTGCGACAGGGTAACACTGAAGCTTTCTTT.

The chain employs TRBV5-1 and TRBJ2-2; weak D call: TRBD1 (5 bases). The CDR3 covers 16 residues. V gave up 0 bases and J gave up 0 bases, with 9 bases separating them. Germline V gene lookup returns CDR1 SGHRS and CDR2 YFSETQ. CDR3 amino acids: CASSLGTPTNTGELFF. The CDR3 DNA is TGCGCCAGCAGCTTGGGGACACCGACGAACACCGGGGAGCTGTTTTTT.

This clonotype was observed many times. The chain carries TRBV5-1 and TRBJ1-1, with TRBD1 identical over 8 bases. The CDR3 runs to 15 residues. V lost 4 bases, J lost 1 base, and 6 bases stayed unmatched. Germline V gives CDR1 SGHRS, CDR2 YFSETQ. The CDR3 region is CASSPRQGPNTEAFF. CDR3 nucleotide sequence: TGCGCCAGCAGCCCCCGACAGGGGCCGAACACTGAAGCTTTCTTT.

This clonotype was seen repeatedly, ten times or more. The V gene is TRBV3-1, the J gene TRBJ1-5; 9 bases map to TRBD1. The CDR3 consists of 14 residues. Germline-derived CDR1 and CDR2 are LGHDT and YNNKEL (reference sequence). J lost 5 bases, V lost 4 bases, and 3 bases had no gene match. CDR3 loop: CASSLDRGDQPQHF. CDR3 sequence (DNA): TGTGCCAGCAGCCTGGACAGGGGCGATCAGCCCCAGCATTTT.

The chain couples TRBV19 to TRBJ1-5, with D perhaps TRBD1 (5 bases). V was cut by 3 bases and J by 2 bases, with 14 bases left in between. The CDR3 has 16 residues. CDR1 is LNHDA and CDR2 is SQIVND in the germline V gene (reference sequence). As DNA, the CDR3 is TGTGCCAGTAGTATTCTTGGCAGGGTCGGCAATCAGCCCCAGCATTTT. This encodes CASSILGRVGNQPQHF. Drawing the rest from reference TRBV19 and TRBJ1-5, the complete variable domain is DGGITQSPKYLFRKEGQNVTLSCEQNLNHDAMYWYRQDPGQGLRLIYYSQIVNDFQKGDIAEGYSVSREKKESFPLTVTSAQKNPTAFYLCASSILGRVGNQPQHFGDGTRLSIL.

The table lists this clonotype with a few counts. The chain links TRBV3-1 to TRBJ2-1; 12 bases agree with TRBD2. The CDR3 is 16 residues long. The germline gives CDR1 LGHDT, CDR2 YNNKEL (reference sequence). V was clipped by 4 bases and J by 4 bases; unmatched bases: 5. CDR3 protein: CASSPLAGGEYNEQFF. The CDR3 DNA sequence: TGTGCCAGCAGCCCGCTAGCGGGGGGGGAGTACAATGAGCAGTTCTTC.

V gene TRBV20-1 combines with J gene TRBJ2-1; the match to TRBD2 covers 7 bases. V lost 1 base and J lost 0; bases outside the gene matches: 3. Germline assignment: CDR1 DFQATT and CDR2 SNEGSKA (reference sequence). The CDR3 extends over 15 amino acids. CDR3 sequence reads: CSARGGTTSYNEQFF. CDR3 DNA sequence: TGCAGTGCTAGAGGGGGGACTACCTCCTACAATGAGCAGTTCTTC.

This chain joins TRBV11-2 and TRBJ1-6; 7 positions agree with TRBD1. The CDR3 loop spans 17 amino acids. V dropped 0 bases and J dropped 10; count of bases not matched to a gene: 12. Per the germline V gene, CDR1 is SGHAT and CDR2 is FQNNGV. This CDR3 reads CASSLEARGKVYSPLHF. In DNA form, the CDR3 reads TGTGCCAGCAGCTTAGAGGCCAGGGGGAAGGTGTACTCACCCCTCCACTTT. The variable domain in full, with the rest retrieved from reference TRBV11-2 and TRBJ1-6, is EAGVAQSPRYKIIEKRQSVAFWCNPISGHATLYWYQQILGQGPKLLIQFQNNGVVDDSQLPKDRFSAERLKGVDSTLKIQPAKLEDSAVYLCASSLEARGKVYSPLHFGNGTRLTVT.

In this sample, this clonotype turned up a few times. In DNA, the CDR3 is TGTGCTAGTGGTTTGCTTAACAGGGTCAATGAGCAGTTCTTC. It specifies CASGLLNRVNEQFF. This chain connects TRBV12-5 to TRBJ2-1, with D possibly TRBD1 on 6 matching bases. The V and J ends lost 2 bases and 6 bases respectively, with 11 bases between them. The CDR3 runs to 14 residues. The germline V gene has CDR1 LGHNT and CDR2 FRNRAP.

In DNA form, the CDR3 reads TGTGCCAGCAGCCAAGAGATTGCCGGCACCCAGTACTTC. Its protein product is CASSQEIAGTQYF. The gene calls are TRBV14 and TRBJ2-5; D is unresolved. CDR3 length: 13 residues. Germline assignment: CDR1 SGHDN and CDR2 FVKESK. Trimming took 0 bases from V and 8 from J, leaving 10 bases between them.

This chain uses TRBV20-1 with TRBJ2-1; D not resolved. Germline V gives CDR1 DFQATT, CDR2 SNEGSKA (reference sequence). The CDR3 runs to 14 residues. Trimming pared 5 bases from V and 0 bases from J, leaving 11 bases between. CDR3 amino acids: CSALTPASYNEQFF. The CDR3 region has the DNA TGCAGTGCTTTGACACCAGCCTCCTACAATGAGCAGTTCTTC.

This clonotype was found many times. V and J are TRBV12-3 or TRBV12-4 and TRBJ2-4, with 9 positions matching TRBD1. The V and J ends lost 5 bases and 9 bases, in that order; junction bases with no gene match: 11. The CDR3 sequence is 15 residues long. In DNA form, the CDR3 reads TGTGCCAGCAGTGCAAGCACAGGGGGCAGTCGCATTCAGTACTTC. Protein: CASSASTGGSRIQYF.

The gene calls are TRBV11-2 and TRBJ1-1; D might be TRBD1 (5 bases). The V gene lost 6 bases and the J gene lost 7 bases, with 21 bases spanning the gap. Germline V CDR1 and CDR2: SGHAT, FQNNGV. This CDR3 region has 15 residues. Written as DNA, the CDR3 is TGTGCCAGCAGTTTTCCTGGGGGAAAAGGACTTGAAGCTTTCTTT. Translating it yields CASSFPGGKGLEAFF.

This sequence joins TRBV24-1 and TRBJ2-5; D is tentatively TRBD1 or TRBD2 (5 bases each). The CDR3 is 16 amino acids. V shed 2 bases and J shed 5 bases, with 17 bases lying between them. Per the germline V gene, CDR1 is KGHDR and CDR2 is SFDVKD. For the CDR3, the DNA is TGTGCCACCAGTGATTCGGTGGCAGGGCAGCGGGAGACCCAGTACTTC. Translating it yields CATSDSVAGQRETQYF.

This clonotype was seen a few times. The genes are TRBV4-1 and TRBJ2-7; maybe TRBD2 (6 bases). The germline V and J ends were trimmed by 4 bases and 0 bases, with 16 bases remaining between them. In germline, CDR1 is MGHRA, CDR2 YSYEKL. The CDR3 sequence is 16 residues long. Here the CDR3 DNA reads TGCGCCAGCAGCCTCGTCTTGCGGGGTGCCTCCTACGAGCAGTACTTC. It translates to CASSLVLRGASYEQYF.

This clonotype appeared many times. The chain joins TRBV5-1 to TRBJ1-1; no definite D call. The CDR3 extends over 14 amino acids. V lost 4 bases and J lost 4, with 14 bases in between. In germline, CDR1 is SGHRS, CDR2 YFSETQ. The chain's CDR3 is CASSPQGKGTEAFF. The CDR3, as DNA: TGCGCCAGCAGCCCACAAGGGAAAGGCACTGAAGCTTTCTTT. Combining the CDR3 with reference TRBV5-1 and TRBJ1-1 gives the whole variable domain KAGVTQTPRYLIKTRGQQVTLSCSPISGHRSVSWYQQTPGQGLQFLFEYFSETQRNKGNFPGRFSGRQFSNSRSEMNVSTLELGDSALYLCASSPQGKGTEAFFGQGTRLTVV.

The V call is TRBV7-8, the J call TRBJ2-5, with 8 bases matching TRBD2. The junction had 16 bases not matched to a gene; V was cut back by 3 bases and J by 7 bases. CDR1 SGHVS and CDR2 FQNEAQ come from the germline V gene. CDR3 length: 17 residues. CDR3 in amino acids: CASSFSQGREEFGTQYF. CDR3 in DNA: TGTGCCAGCAGCTTCAGCCAGGGGCGGGAGGAATTTGGGACCCAGTACTTC.

Only a few counts were recorded for this clonotype. This rearrangement joins TRBV14 to TRBJ2-3; D call uncertain. Germline V gene sequence: CDR1 SGHDN, CDR2 FVKESK. This CDR3 spans 12 amino acids. V was clipped by 5 bases and J by 4 bases, with 7 bases between them. The CDR3 sequence is CASSIVADTQYF. The DNA for the CDR3 is TGTGCCAGCAGCATAGTTGCAGATACGCAGTATTTT.

The chain combines TRBV6-2 or TRBV6-3 with TRBJ2-7, with D uncertain. V was clipped by 7 bases and J by 6 bases, with 10 bases between them. The CDR3 sequence is 11 residues long. Germline CDR1 and CDR2: MNHEY and SVGEGT. The CDR3 sequence: CASTTAGEQYF. CDR3 nucleotide sequence: TGTGCCAGCACCACAGCAGGCGAGCAGTACTTC.

The J gene is TRBJ2-7, the V gene TRBV20-1; 13 bases line up with TRBD2. The germline V gene has CDR1 DFQATT and CDR2 SNEGSKA (reference sequence). J lost 4 bases, V lost 0 bases, and 3 bases had no gene match. CDR3 length: 15 residues. The CDR3 here is CSARDRLAGGYEQYF. The CDR3 bases are TGCAGTGCTAGAGACCGACTAGCGGGAGGTTACGAGCAGTACTTC.

The chain links TRBV6-1 to TRBJ2-2; 7 bases are a match to TRBD1. CDR3 length: 15 amino acids. Germline trimming cut 5 bases from V and 5 bases from J; bases unmatched to any gene: 8. In germline, CDR1 is MNHNS, CDR2 SASEGT. The CDR3 sequence is CASSQQLQGTGELFF. The CDR3 DNA reads as TGTGCCAGCAGTCAGCAGTTACAGGGGACCGGGGAGCTGTTTTTT.

This sequence joins TRBV6-2 or TRBV6-3 and TRBJ2-3; D is perhaps TRBD1 (5 bases). The CDR3 length is 12 residues. Deletions cut 7 bases from V and 8 bases from J, with 13 bases between. Germline V gene data show CDR1 as MNHEY and CDR2 as SVGEGT. CDR3 coding DNA: TGTGCCAGCAAGGCAGGGCATCTTACGCAGTATTTT. Translating gives CASKAGHLTQYF.

This chain links TRBV28 with TRBJ2-7; 12 bases match TRBD1. Trimming took 6 bases from V and 0 from J; bases not matched to a gene: 15. Germline V gene data show CDR1 as MDHEN and CDR2 as SYDVKM. The CDR3 extends over 19 amino acids. CDR3 protein: CASSPNSGTGGTFSYEQYF. CDR3 DNA: TGTGCCAGCAGCCCCAACTCCGGGACAGGGGGCACCTTCTCCTACGAGCAGTACTTC.

This sequence joins TRBV20-1 and TRBJ2-5; the match to TRBD2 covers 8 bases. This CDR3 has 14 residues. Germline V gene data show CDR1 as DFQATT and CDR2 as SNEGSKA (reference sequence). The CDR3 nucleotides read TGCGGCGGGGGGATCGGGGGCTACCAAGAGACCCAGTACTTC. Translated: CGGGIGGYQETQYF.